This T cell receptor beta chain derives from a study of glioma-infiltrating T cells after dendritic cell vaccination. Study background: Glioblastoma patients came from Phase I and II dendritic cell vaccination trials. Autologous tumor lysate-pulsed dendritic cell vaccination was given between the early 2000s and the early 2010s.

Primers: 60 V beta forward and 13 J beta reverse. Libraries were prepared by immunoSEQ multiplex PCR; TCRdb keeps only in-frame clonotypes and omits some of them. The sample lists 50,000 to 60,000 clones, around 85% occurring once. The V end lost 4 bases, the J end lost 2 bases, and 19 bases lay between the germline ends. The CDR3 has 17 amino acids. In germline, CDR1 is SEHNR, CDR2 FQNEAQ (reference sequence). Time point indicated: after dendritic cell vaccination, including at tumor progression/relapse. Fresh-frozen tumor tissue and more than two years of survival data were available for all. The chain combines TRBV7-9 with TRBJ2-3, with D perhaps TRBD1 (6 bases). The TCR comes from a human donor with glioblastoma. The sample consisted of blood, taken after dendritic cell vaccination. The CDR3 region has the DNA TGTGCCAGCAGCTCGCCTCCCTGGGACACAGACACAGATACGCAGTATTTT. It codes for CASSSPPWDTDTDTQYF.